The rows below give T cell receptor beta chains drawn from one sample of a study of T cell clones after liver transplantation. The assay was immunoSEQ multiplex PCR, and TCRdb's table has in-frame clones only and misses some. The sample carries roughly 80,000 clones, roughly 80% recorded once. Sequenced material: CD4+ T cells from blood, taken 46 months after liver transplant. Every receptor here comes from a human patient who received a liver transplant. Some T cells may be provided by the graft donor. Both conserved end residues are part of each CDR3. The order of the fields is clone size, V gene, D gene, J gene, CDR3 protein, CDR3 DNA. The D gene is left open where the match is weak. Size is stated for part of the rows, as once, few or many counts, or as a class when the clone is expanded.

-	TRBV5-1	TRBD1	TRBJ2-2	CASSPGGRGHTGELFF	TGCGCCAGCAGCCCCGGAGGCAGGGGGCACACCGGGGAGCTGTTTTTT
once	TRBV4-1	-	TRBJ2-1	CASRPLELSYNEQFF	TGCGCCAGCAGGCCCCTAGAACTCAGTTACAATGAGCAGTTCTTC
-	TRBV7-2	TRBD2	TRBJ2-7	CASNGAGLGEQYF	TGTGCCAGCAACGGGGCAGGACTAGGCGAGCAGTACTTC
few	TRBV18	-	TRBJ2-5	CASSPLRGEETQYF	TGTGCCAGCTCACCTCTGAGGGGGGAAGAGACCCAGTACTTC
-	TRBV5-4	TRBD2	TRBJ2-7	CASSPGTGTTLHEQYF	TGTGCCAGCAGCCCGGGGACCGGGACTACCCTCCACGAGCAGTACTTC
-	TRBV2	TRBD1	TRBJ1-2	CASSGQGQANYGYTF	TGTGCCAGCAGTGGACAGGGGCAAGCTAACTATGGCTACACCTTC
-	TRBV29-1	TRBD2	TRBJ2-1	CSVDPWWLAGNSSYNEQFF	TGCAGCGTTGATCCGTGGTGGCTAGCGGGAAACAGCTCCTACAATGAGCAGTTCTTC
-	TRBV6-1	-	TRBJ1-2	CASSELPSTGYGYTF	TGTGCCAGCAGTGAACTCCCCTCTACAGGGTACGGCTACACCTTC
-	TRBV7-2	-	TRBJ1-2	CASSGGTVLDYGYTF	TGTGCCAGCAGCGGAGGGACGGTCCTGGACTATGGCTACACCTTC
few	TRBV7-8	TRBD1	TRBJ2-1	CASSSQGVRSANEQFF	TGTGCCAGCAGCTCCCAGGGGGTAAGGAGTGCAAATGAGCAGTTCTTC
-	TRBV7-8	-	TRBJ1-2	CASSSRGGTAYGYTF	TGTGCCAGCAGCTCGCGGGGGGGCACAGCGTATGGCTACACCTTC
-	TRBV11-2	TRBD2	TRBJ2-7	CASSLSVAGVGEQYF	TGTGCCAGCTCCCTATCGGTAGCGGGAGTCGGAGAGCAGTACTTC
-	TRBV23-1	TRBD1	TRBJ1-1	CASSQPHRGPMYGRTEAFF	TGCGCCAGCAGTCAACCTCACAGGGGGCCGATGTATGGGCGCACTGAAGCTTTCTTT
-	TRBV5-1	-	TRBJ1-2	CASGLDSPNYGYTF	TGCGCCAGCGGACTAGACAGCCCTAACTATGGCTACACCTTC
-	TRBV15	-	TRBJ2-1	CATSRDRAREYNEQFF	TGTGCCACCAGCAGAGATAGGGCTAGAGAGTACAATGAGCAGTTCTTC
-	TRBV10-3	-	TRBJ2-3	CAISEGGTDTQYF	TGTGCCATCAGTGAAGGGGGCACAGATACGCAGTATTTT
-	TRBV28	-	TRBJ2-7	CASSSTSPQQYF	TGTGCCAGCAGTTCGACTAGTCCGCAGCAGTACTTC
-	TRBV6-9	-	TRBJ2-3	CASSSKTDRDTQYF	TGTGCCAGCAGTTCCAAGACGGACAGAGATACGCAGTATTTT
-	TRBV11-2	-	TRBJ2-7	CASSPLAFRSYEQYF	TGTGCCAGCAGTCCATTAGCGTTTCGGTCCTACGAGCAGTACTTC
few	TRBV19	-	TRBJ1-3	CASSSLNRARSGNTIYF	TGTGCCAGTAGCTCTTTGAATCGGGCCAGAAGTGGAAACACCATATATTTT
-	TRBV10-3	-	TRBJ1-2	CAISGGRMRTSANYGYTF	TGTGCCATCAGTGGCGGCCGGATGCGAACCTCAGCTAACTATGGCTACACCTTC
-	TRBV2	-	TRBJ1-5	CASSGQGNQPQHF	TGTGCCAGCTCGGGACAAGGGAATCAGCCCCAGCATTTT
-	TRBV5-1	TRBD2	TRBJ2-3	CASSLSLAGRPDTQYF	TGCGCCAGCAGCTTGTCTCTAGCGGGACGACCAGATACGCAGTATTTT
-	TRBV28	-	TRBJ1-4	CASSSPGGQDDEKLFF	TGTGCCAGCAGTTCCCCGGGCGGGCAGGATGATGAAAAACTGTTTTTT
-	TRBV30	TRBD1	TRBJ1-2	CAWRGDSHNYGYTF	TGTGCCTGGAGGGGGGACAGTCATAACTATGGCTACACCTTC
-	TRBV15	-	TRBJ1-1	CATSRRAGIAIMNTEAFF	TGTGCCACCAGCAGACGGGCGGGGATCGCAATAATGAACACTGAAGCTTTCTTT
-	TRBV11-2	-	TRBJ2-5	CASSFGTQETQYF	TGTGCCAGCAGCTTCGGGACTCAAGAGACCCAGTACTTC
-	TRBV18	-	TRBJ2-2	CASSPSLGRSTGELFF	TGTGCCAGCTCACCTTCCCTGGGGAGGAGCACCGGGGAGCTGTTTTTT
-	TRBV28	TRBD2	TRBJ2-7	CASTRSGRPSYEQYF	TGTGCCAGCACCCGAAGCGGGAGGCCCTCCTACGAGCAGTACTTC
-	TRBV10-2	-	TRBJ2-7	CASSEGVDYEQYF	TGCGCCAGCAGTGAGGGGGTAGACTACGAGCAGTACTTC
-	TRBV28	-	TRBJ2-1	CASSLPYNEQFF	TGTGCCAGCAGTCTCCCGTACAATGAGCAGTTCTTC
-	TRBV4-1	-	TRBJ2-7	CASSQMGAYEQYF	TGCGCCAGCAGCCAAATGGGGGCCTACGAGCAGTACTTC
-	TRBV4-3	-	TRBJ1-2	CASSQDWQVYGYTF	TGCGCCAGCAGCCAAGATTGGCAGGTCTATGGCTACACCTTC
-	TRBV7-2	TRBD1	TRBJ1-1	CASSFGTGVTEAFF	TGTGCCAGCAGCTTTGGGACAGGGGTGACTGAAGCTTTCTTT
-	TRBV7-8	TRBD1	TRBJ1-5	CASSPLDRGVQPQHF	TGTGCCAGCAGTCCTTTAGACAGGGGAGTTCAGCCCCAGCATTTT
few	TRBV19	-	TRBJ2-1	CASSIMTRYEQFF	TGTGCCAGTAGTATAATGACTAGATATGAGCAGTTCTTC
-	TRBV15	TRBD2	TRBJ2-3	CATSREILAGGPSWTDTQYF	TGTGCCACCAGCAGAGAGATTCTAGCGGGAGGGCCCTCTTGGACAGATACGCAGTATTTT
once	TRBV15	-	TRBJ1-1	CATSRDESSPGAFF	TGTGCCACCAGCAGAGACGAAAGTTCCCCCGGAGCTTTCTTT
-	TRBV9	-	TRBJ2-1	CASSVGLHNEQFF	TGTGCCAGCAGCGTAGGACTTCACAATGAGCAGTTCTTC